This T cell receptor beta chain was recovered during a study of CD4 T cells in relation to SARS-CoV-2 and coronaviruses. Across the whole study: PBMCs were cultured with antigen for nine to ten days before TCR beta sequencing.

Germline CDR1 reads MGHRA; CDR2 reads YSYEKL. V lost 1 base, J lost 4 bases, and 7 bases lay in between. This CDR3 region has 13 residues. In regard to this clone: Its antigen is not identified.

Generated by immunoSEQ multiplex PCR, the TCRdb table keeps only in-frame clones and is missing some. The sample lists tens of thousands of clones; around 80% were seen once. The V call is TRBV4-1, the J call TRBJ1-2; no reliable D call. The TCR sequence derives from an adult with COVID-19. The specimen was memory CD4+ T cells from PBMCs, cultured in vitro. The CDR3 is CASSQAAGYGYTF. The CDR3 DNA reads as TGCGCCAGCAGCCAAGCAGCAGGCTATGGCTACACCTTC.